This T cell receptor beta chain was retrieved from a study of OX40 agonist ivuxolimab in advanced cancers. Study in general: Patients were dosed with the agonistic anti-OX40 (CD134) antibody ivuxolimab. The study enrolled dose-escalation patients with hepatocellular carcinoma, melanoma, renal cell or head and neck cancer.

Concerning this clone itself: Its antigen is currently unknown.

The CDR3 runs 16 residues. V was pared by 2 bases and J by 2 bases, with 6 bases of the junction left unmatched. Germline assignment: CDR1 LGHNA and CDR2 YSLEER. Study-wide results and limits: On average, CD8+ T cells showed a greater number of expanded clones than CD4+.

The table came from immunoSEQ multiplex PCR; TCRdb's copy has only in-frame clones and leaves some out. Seen here are more than 50,000 clones, more than 80% observed once, and the top ten hold 1.9%. The sample here was CD4+ or CD8+ T cells sorted from blood, taken in a trial of the OX40 agonist ivuxolimab. The chain joins TRBV4-3 to TRBJ2-3; 8 bases align to TRBD2. This TCR derives from an adult with an advanced solid tumor such as melanoma, head and neck, liver or kidney cancer. The DNA of the CDR3 is TGCGCCAGCAGCCAACAAGCGGGAGTCAACACAGATACGCAGTATTTT. Protein: CASSQQAGVNTDTQYF.